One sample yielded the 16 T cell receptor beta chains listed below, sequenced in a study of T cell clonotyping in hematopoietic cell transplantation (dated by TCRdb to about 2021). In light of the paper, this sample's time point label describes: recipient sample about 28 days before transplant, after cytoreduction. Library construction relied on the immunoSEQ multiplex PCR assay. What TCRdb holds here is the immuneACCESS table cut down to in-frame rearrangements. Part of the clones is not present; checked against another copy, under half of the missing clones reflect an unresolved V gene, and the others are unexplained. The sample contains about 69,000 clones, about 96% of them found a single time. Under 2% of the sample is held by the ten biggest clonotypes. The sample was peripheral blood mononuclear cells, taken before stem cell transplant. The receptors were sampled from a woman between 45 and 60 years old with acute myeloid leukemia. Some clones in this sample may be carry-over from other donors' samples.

CDR3 loop: CASSFGGRVQETQYF. The DNA for the CDR3 is TGTGCCAGCAGCTTCGGCGGGAGGGTCCAAGAGACCCAGTACTTC. V and J are TRBV11-2 and TRBJ2-5, with TRBD2 identical over 9 bases. CDR1 is SGHAT, CDR2 FQNNGV, per germline. V lost 3 bases, J lost 1 base, and 3 bases stayed unmatched. The CDR3 is 15 amino acids.

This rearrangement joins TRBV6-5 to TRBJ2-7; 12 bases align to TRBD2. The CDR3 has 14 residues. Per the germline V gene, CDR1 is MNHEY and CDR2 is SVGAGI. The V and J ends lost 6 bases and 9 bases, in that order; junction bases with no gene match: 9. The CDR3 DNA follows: TGTGCCAGCAGCCCGGGACTAGCGGGCGGCGGGCAGTACTTC. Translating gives CASSPGLAGGGQYF.

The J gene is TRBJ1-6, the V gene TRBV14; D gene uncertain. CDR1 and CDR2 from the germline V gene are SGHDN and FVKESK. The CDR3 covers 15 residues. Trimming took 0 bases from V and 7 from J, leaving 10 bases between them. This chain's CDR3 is CASSQDPDVNSPLHF. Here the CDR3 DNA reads TGTGCCAGCAGCCAAGACCCAGATGTCAATTCACCCCTCCACTTT.

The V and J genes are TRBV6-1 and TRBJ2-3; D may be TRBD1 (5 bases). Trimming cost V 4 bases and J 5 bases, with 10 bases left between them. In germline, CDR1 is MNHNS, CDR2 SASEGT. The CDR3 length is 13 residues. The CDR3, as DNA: TGTGCCAGCAGTGCCATGGGGCGAGATACGCAGTATTTT. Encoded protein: CASSAMGRDTQYF.

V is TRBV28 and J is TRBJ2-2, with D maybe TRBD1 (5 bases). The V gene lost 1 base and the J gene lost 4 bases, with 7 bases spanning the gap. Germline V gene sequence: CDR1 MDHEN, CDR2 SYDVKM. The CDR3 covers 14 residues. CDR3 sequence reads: CASSLSGITGELFF. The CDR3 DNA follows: TGTGCCAGCAGTTTATCAGGGATCACCGGGGAGCTGTTTTTT.

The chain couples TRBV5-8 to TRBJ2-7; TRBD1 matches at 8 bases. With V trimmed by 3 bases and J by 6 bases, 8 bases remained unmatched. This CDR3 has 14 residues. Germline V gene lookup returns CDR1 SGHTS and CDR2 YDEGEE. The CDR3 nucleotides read TGTGCCAGCAGCTCCCGACAGGGGTGGGGCGAGCAGTACTTC. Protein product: CASSSRQGWGEQYF.

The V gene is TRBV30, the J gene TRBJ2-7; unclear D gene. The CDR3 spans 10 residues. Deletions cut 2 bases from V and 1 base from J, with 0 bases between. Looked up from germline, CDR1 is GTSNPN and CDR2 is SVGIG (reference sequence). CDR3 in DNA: TGTGCCTGGAGTTCCTACGAGCAGTACTTC. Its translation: CAWSSYEQYF.

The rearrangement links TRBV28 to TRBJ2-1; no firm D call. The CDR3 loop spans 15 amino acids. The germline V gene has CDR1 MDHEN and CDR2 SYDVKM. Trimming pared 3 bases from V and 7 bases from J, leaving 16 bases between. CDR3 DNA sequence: TGTGCCAGCAGTTTTCTGGACCAGACGTGGAATGAGCAGTTCTTC. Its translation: CASSFLDQTWNEQFF.

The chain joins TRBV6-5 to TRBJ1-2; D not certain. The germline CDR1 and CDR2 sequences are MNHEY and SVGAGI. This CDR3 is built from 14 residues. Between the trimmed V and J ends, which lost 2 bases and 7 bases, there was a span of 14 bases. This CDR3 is CASSYEGGRGGYTF. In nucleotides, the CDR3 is TGTGCCAGCAGTTACGAGGGTGGACGAGGTGGCTACACCTTC.

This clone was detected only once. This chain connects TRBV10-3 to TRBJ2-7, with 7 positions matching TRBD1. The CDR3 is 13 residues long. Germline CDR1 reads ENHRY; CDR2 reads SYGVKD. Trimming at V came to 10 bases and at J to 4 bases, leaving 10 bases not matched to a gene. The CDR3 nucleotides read TGTGCCAGCAGGATAGGGACAGAGTACGAGCAGTACTTC. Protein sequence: CASRIGTEYEQYF.

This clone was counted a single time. The CDR3 loop reads CSVIPSTDTQYF. The CDR3 region has the DNA TGCAGCGTAATACCTAGCACAGATACGCAGTATTTT. This sequence joins TRBV29-1 and TRBJ2-3; D is ambiguous. Trimming cost V 6 bases and J 0 bases, with 7 bases left between them. This CDR3 is built from 12 residues. Germline lookup yields CDR1 SQVTM and CDR2 ANQGSEA.

The CDR3 reads CATKAGLAGGPQSTDTQYF. The CDR3 coding sequence is TGCGCCACGAAGGCAGGACTAGCGGGAGGGCCGCAGAGCACAGATACGCAGTATTTT. The rearrangement links TRBV5-1 to TRBJ2-3; TRBD2 matches 15 bases. The trim removed 9 bases at V and 0 bases at J, leaving 14 bases unmatched. CDR1 is SGHRS and CDR2 is YFSETQ in the germline V gene. CDR3 length: 19 residues.

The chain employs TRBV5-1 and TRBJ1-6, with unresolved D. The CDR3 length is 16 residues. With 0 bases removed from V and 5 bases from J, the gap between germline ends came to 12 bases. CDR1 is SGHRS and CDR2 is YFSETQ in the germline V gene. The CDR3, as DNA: TGCGCCAGCAGCTTGGAGTTCGGGCAGAATAATTCACCCCTCCACTTT. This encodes CASSLEFGQNNSPLHF. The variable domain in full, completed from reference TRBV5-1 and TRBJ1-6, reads KAGVTQTPRYLIKTRGQQVTLSCSPISGHRSVSWYQQTPGQGLQFLFEYFSETQRNKGNFPGRFSGRQFSNSRSEMNVSTLELGDSALYLCASSLEFGQNNSPLHFGNGTRLTVT.

This CDR3 reads CASSELDRYTF. CDR3 in DNA: TGTGCCAGCAGTGAATTAGACCGCTACACCTTC. The chain uses TRBV2 and TRBJ1-2; D call uncertain. CDR1 and CDR2 (germline): SNHLY, FYNNEI. V lost 2 bases to trimming and J lost 9 bases, with 7 bases between them. This CDR3 has 11 residues.

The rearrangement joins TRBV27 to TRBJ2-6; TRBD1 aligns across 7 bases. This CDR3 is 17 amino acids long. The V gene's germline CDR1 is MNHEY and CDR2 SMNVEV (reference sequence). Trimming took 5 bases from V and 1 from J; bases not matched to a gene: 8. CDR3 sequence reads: CASSGTVALSGANVLTF. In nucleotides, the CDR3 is TGTGCCAGCAGTGGGACAGTTGCTTTGTCTGGGGCCAACGTCCTGACTTTC.

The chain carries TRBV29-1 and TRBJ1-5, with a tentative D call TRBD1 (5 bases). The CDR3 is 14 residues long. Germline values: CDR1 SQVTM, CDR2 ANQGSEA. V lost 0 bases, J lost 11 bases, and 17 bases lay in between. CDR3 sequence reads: CSVEDLSQGRTQHF. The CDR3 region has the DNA TGCAGCGTTGAAGATCTGAGCCAGGGTCGGACCCAGCATTTT. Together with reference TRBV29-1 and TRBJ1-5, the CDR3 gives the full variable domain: SAVISQKPSRDICQRGTSLTIQCQVDSQVTMMFWYRQQPGQSLTLIATANQGSEATYESGFVIDKFPISRPNLTFSTLTVSNMSPEDSSIYLCSVEDLSQGRTQHFGDGTRLSIL.